The 14 T cell receptor beta chains in this list originate from one sample, sequenced in a study of blood T cell repertoires in COVID-19 (dated by TCRdb to the early 2020s). Receptors were amplified or captured by the immunoSEQ multiplex PCR assay. Entries here come from immuneACCESS through TCRdb and include only in-frame sequences with V and J called. Some clones fail to appear in such tables; in the studies checked, an unresolved V gene covers under half of the shortfall, and the cause of the remainder is unknown. This sample is represented by about 210,000 clones; around 80% of them were singletons. Approximately 12% of the sample belongs to the ten largest clones. The sample was peripheral blood. The source is a woman in her 40s with acute or convalescent COVID-19.

This clone was detected a few times. V usage is TRBV19 and J usage is TRBJ2-5; TRBD1 matches 9 bases. With 2 bases clipped from V and 4 bases from J, the junction kept 5 bases outside the gene matches. CDR3 length: 15 amino acids. Germline V gives CDR1 LNHDA, CDR2 SQIVND (reference sequence). DNA of the CDR3: TGTGCCAGTAGTATACAGGGACAGGGAAGAGAGACCCAGTACTTC. Protein sequence: CASSIQGQGRETQYF.

The genes are TRBV5-8 and TRBJ2-2; D remains ambiguous. Looked up from germline, CDR1 is SGHTS and CDR2 is YDEGEE. V was cut by 6 bases and J by 6 bases, with 12 bases left in between. CDR3 length equals 13 residues. The CDR3 bases are TGTGCCAGCATGGCTCCTAGACCCGGGGAGCTGTTTTTT. It is translated as CASMAPRPGELFF. The variable domain in full, with the rest retrieved from reference TRBV5-8 and TRBJ2-2, is EAGVTQSPTHLIKTRGQQATLRCSPISGHTSVYWYQQALGLGLQFLLWYDEGEERNRGNFPPRFSGRQFPNYSSELNVNALELEDSALYLCASMAPRPGELFFGEGSRLTVL.

In this sample, this clone turned up a few times. The V gene is TRBV12-3 or TRBV12-4, the J gene TRBJ2-1, with a possible D match to TRBD1 (5 bases). This CDR3 region has 13 residues. Trimming stripped 5 bases from V and 13 bases from J, with 18 bases between. CDR3 DNA: TGTGCCAGCAGTACCCGACAGACCCTTAGACAGTTCTTC. This encodes CASSTRQTLRQFF.

This chain links TRBV9 with TRBJ1-2; no clear D gene. Per germline, CDR1 SGDLS and CDR2 YYNGEE. The CDR3 contains 14 residues. Trimming cost V 7 bases and J 0 bases, with 13 bases left between them. CDR3 residues: CASGTGRANYGYTF. CDR3 sequence (DNA): TGTGCCAGCGGAACCGGGAGAGCTAACTATGGCTACACCTTC.

The rearrangement joins TRBV5-4 to TRBJ1-1; possible D gene TRBD1, 5 bases. Looked up from germline, CDR1 is SGHNT and CDR2 is YYREEE (reference sequence). The CDR3 is 14 residues long. V was trimmed by 4 bases and J by 5 bases, leaving 15 bases between them. CDR3 nucleotides: TGTGCCAGCAGCCCCGATTGGGGGAGGACTGAAGCTTTCTTT. This encodes CASSPDWGRTEAFF.

The sample holds a few counts of this clone. The rearrangement joins TRBV18 to TRBJ2-7; 7 nucleotides align to TRBD1. Germline V gene sequence: CDR1 KGHSH, CDR2 LQKENI. This CDR3 region has 15 residues. Losses at the gene ends were 3 bases for V and 4 bases for J; bases not matched to a gene: 9. CDR3 protein: CASSPRRDRSYEQYF. The CDR3 DNA follows: TGTGCCAGCTCACCGCGCCGGGACAGAAGTTACGAGCAGTACTTC.

The chain uses TRBV24-1 and TRBJ2-1; 8 positions agree with TRBD2. After removal of 3 bases from V and 5 bases from J, the junction contained 8 bases not matched to a gene. CDR1 and CDR2 (germline): KGHDR, SFDVKD. The CDR3 consists of 16 residues. CDR3 residues: CATSDGSGLVNNEQFF. CDR3 DNA sequence: TGTGCCACCAGTGATGGGTCGGGACTAGTTAACAATGAGCAGTTCTTC.

V usage is TRBV3-1 (or the pseudogene TRBV3-2) and J usage is TRBJ2-3; D call uncertain. V lost 3 bases and J 4 bases, leaving 14 bases between the germline ends. The CDR3 has 15 amino acids. Germline V gene sequence: CDR1 LGHDT, CDR2 YNNKEL (reference sequence). In DNA form, the CDR3 reads TGTGCCAGCAGCCAGGCCAACCTGGCGGCAGATACGCAGTATTTT. This sequence encodes CASSQANLAADTQYF.

The rearrangement uses TRBV5-6 and TRBJ1-5, with a possible D match to TRBD1 (5 bases). V gave up 5 bases and J gave up 6 bases, with 15 bases separating them. The germline CDR1 and CDR2 sequences are SGHDT and YYEEEE. CDR3 size: 14 residues. CDR3 in DNA: TGTGCCAGCAGTTCTTCAGGGTTGGGTCAGCCCCAGCATTTT. It translates to CASSSSGLGQPQHF.

This sequence joins TRBV29-1 and TRBJ1-1, with 7 nucleotides matching TRBD1. V shed 7 bases, J shed 10 bases, and the junction held 15 bases outside the gene matches. The CDR3 contains 13 residues. Germline V gives CDR1 SQVTM, CDR2 ANQGSEA. CDR3 residues: CSASKGALLGAFF. The DNA of the CDR3 is TGCAGCGCCAGTAAGGGGGCGCTTCTTGGAGCTTTCTTT. Full variable domain (missing parts from reference TRBV29-1 and TRBJ1-1): SAVISQKPSRDICQRGTSLTIQCQVDSQVTMMFWYRQQPGQSLTLIATANQGSEATYESGFVIDKFPISRPNLTFSTLTVSNMSPEDSSIYLCSASKGALLGAFFGQGTRLTVV.

The V gene is TRBV6-5, the J gene TRBJ1-2; 7 bases align to TRBD1. Per germline, CDR1 MNHEY and CDR2 SVGAGI. Trimming removed 6 bases from V and 4 bases from J; junction bases left unmatched: 8. The CDR3 is 14 residues long. In DNA, the CDR3 is TGTGCCAGCAGCTCTGACAGGGCGGGCTATGGCTACACCTTC. It yields the protein CASSSDRAGYGYTF.

The J gene is TRBJ2-7, the V gene TRBV12-3 or TRBV12-4; the match to TRBD1 covers 7 bases. The length of the CDR3 is 12 residues. The V gene end was trimmed by 5 bases and the J gene end by 6 bases; junction bases not matched to a gene: 4. CDR3 residues: CASSTTGVEQYF. The CDR3 DNA reads TGTGCCAGCAGTACTACAGGGGTCGAGCAGTACTTC.

The chain carries TRBV7-8 and TRBJ2-3; possible D gene TRBD2, 6 bases. Germline CDR1 is SGHVS and CDR2 is FQNEAQ. This CDR3 comprises 16 residues. The V gene lost 1 base and the J gene lost 2 bases, with 13 bases spanning the gap. This CDR3 is CASSLVGTHTTDTQYF. In DNA form, the CDR3 reads TGTGCCAGCAGCTTAGTGGGGACTCATACCACAGATACGCAGTATTTT. Full variable domain (outside the CDR3, taken from reference TRBV7-8 and TRBJ2-3): GAGVSQSPRYKVAKRGQDVALRCDPISGHVSLFWYQQALGQGPEFLTYFQNEAQLDKSGLPSDRFFAERPEGSVSTLKIQRTQQEDSAVYLCASSLVGTHTTDTQYFGPGTRLTVL.

To note about this clone: Other nucleotide sequences from this sample produce the same CDR3. The rearrangement links TRBV5-1 to TRBJ2-1; D may be TRBD2 (6 bases). Trimming stripped 2 bases from V and 4 bases from J, with 10 bases between. Germline CDR1 reads SGHRS; CDR2 reads YFSETQ. CDR3 length: 14 residues. The CDR3 is CASSLTGGYNEQFF. The CDR3 DNA reads TGCGCCAGCAGCTTAACCGGGGGTTACAATGAGCAGTTCTTC.